This note documents a single T cell receptor (beta chain) sequence. The antigen remains undetermined. Per the germline V gene, CDR1 is LNHDA and CDR2 is SQIVND (reference sequence). V lost 0 bases and J 9 bases, leaving 6 bases between the germline ends. This CDR3 contains 13 residues. The data originate from a study of T cell responses to AZD1222 COVID-19 vaccine. In the study overall: Pooled together were second doses at about 4 or about 12 weeks. Study-level points and caveats: White British ancestry dominated among donors, who included more females, and clonal diversity was possibly underestimated. Reports say nearly half of spike-specific TCRs go after unmutated variant regions. Researchers took repertoire samples only after the peak T cell response had come.

Only in-frame clones appear in the TCRdb table, and some are missing; sequencing was by immunoSEQ multiplex PCR. The sample carries about 140,000 clones, 75% to 90% recorded once. The TCR comes from an adult in good health. Sample: peripheral blood, taken on day 0 of AZD1222 vaccination. V and J are TRBV19 and TRBJ1-6; no firm D call. CDR3 sequence reads: CASSIDRSSPLHF. In DNA form, the CDR3 reads TGTGCCAGTAGTATAGACCGGAGTTCACCCCTCCACTTT.